This T cell receptor beta chain was documented in a study of neurological immune-mediated disorders. TCRdb reprocessed the 5' RACE reads with MiXCR, giving one entry per CDR3 protein. The sample has approximately 50,000 distinct CDR3 sequences, about a tenth seen once. This clonotype has a count of ten or more. The CDR3 extends over 15 amino acids. Germline CDR1 and CDR2: KGHDR and SFDVKD. V was cut by 1 base and J by 1 base, with 9 bases left in between. The sequence was obtained from a man between 65 and 85 years old with HTLV-1-associated myelopathy (HAM/TSP). The chain is built from TRBV24-1 and TRBJ2-5; either TRBD1 or TRBD2 may fit D (6 bases each). Sequencing was done on a sample of PBMCs. CDR3 coding DNA: TGTGCCACCAGTGATTTATGGGGGGCCCAAGAGACCCAGTACTTC. Protein sequence: CATSDLWGAQETQYF.